This TCR beta chain came from a study of blood T cell repertoires in COVID-19. About the study: COVID-19 samples collected from the United States, Italy and Spain covered acute and convalescent phases. T cells, B-cell-depleted T cells, or PBMCs provided the cDNA or gDNA that served as material.

Looked up from germline, CDR1 is SGHAT and CDR2 is FQNNGV. Trimming removed 6 bases from V and 4 bases from J; junction bases left unmatched: 7. CDR3 size: 14 residues. Original analysis: Estimation of nucleated cell counts relied on the amplification of reference gene primers. Generated by immunoSEQ multiplex PCR, the TCRdb table keeps only in-frame clones and is missing some. The V and J calls and the clone size are those of that table, but D and trimming were determined from the DNA. The data hold more than 120,000 clones, with over 70% observed a single time. The sample comprised peripheral blood. The chain couples TRBV11-2 to TRBJ1-1; 8 positions agree with TRBD1. The sequence was collected from a man between 50 and 59 years old who had recovered from COVID-19. The CDR3: CASRPTGVGTEAFF. The CDR3 nucleotides are TGTGCCAGCAGGCCGACAGGGGTGGGCACTGAAGCTTTCTTT. The full variable domain, its missing parts supplied by reference TRBV11-2 and TRBJ1-1, is EAGVAQSPRYKIIEKRQSVAFWCNPISGHATLYWYQQILGQGPKLLIQFQNNGVVDDSQLPKDRFSAERLKGVDSTLKIQPAKLEDSAVYLCASRPTGVGTEAFFGQGTRLTVV.